Listed below are T cell receptor beta chains from one sample, sequenced in a study of CD8 T cells in Susac syndrome. In TCRdb, the immunoSEQ multiplex PCR reads were re-called with MiXCR into one record per CDR3 protein. The table has over 150,000 distinct CDR3 sequences, more than 95% seen once. Sequenced: CD4+ T cells from PBMCs. The source of these receptors is a human donor with Susac syndrome. CDR3s include the opening cysteine and the closing phenylalanine or tryptophan. A D gene is named only where the DNA matches it firmly. Clone size is shown for a subset of rows, as once, few, many or a class of expanded clone.

- | TRBJ2-1 | - | TRBV19 | CASRPTGGNEQFF | TGTGCCAGTAGACCAACCGGTGGCAATGAGCAGTTCTTC
- | TRBJ2-5 | - | TRBV9 | CASSPRDQWGTQYF | TGTGCCAGCAGCCCCAGGGACCAATGGGGGACCCAGTACTTC
- | TRBJ2-5 | - | TRBV6-2/TRBV6-3 | CASTKEGAGETQYF | TGTGCCAGCACCAAGGAAGGGGCCGGGGAGACCCAGTACTTC
TRBD2 | TRBJ2-7 | - | TRBV28 | CASGRAGGRYEQYF | TGTGCCAGCGGAAGGGCGGGAGGGCGGTACGAGCAGTACTTC
TRBD1 | TRBJ1-2 | - | TRBV5-4 | CASSPGQGSPMVGYTF | TGTGCCAGCAGCCCGGGACAGGGATCCCCTATGGTCGGCTACACCTTC
- | TRBJ1-5 | - | TRBV20-1 | CSARAVTAQPQHF | TGCAGTGCTAGAGCCGTGACCGCCCAGCCCCAGCATTTT
- | TRBJ1-5 | - | TRBV7-9 | CASSLAGQNQPQHF | TGTGCCAGCAGCTTAGCGGGCCAGAATCAGCCCCAGCATTTT
- | TRBJ2-1 | - | TRBV12-3/TRBV12-4 | CASSFFLRDYYYNEQFF | TGTGCCAGCAGTTTTTTTCTTCGGGATTATTACTACAATGAGCAGTTCTTC
TRBD1 | TRBJ2-5 | - | TRBV24-1 | CATSDFGQEVKETQYF | TGTGCCACCAGTGATTTTGGACAGGAGGTGAAAGAGACCCAGTACTTC
TRBD2 | TRBJ2-5 | - | TRBV2 | CASSEARSGRETQYF | TGTGCCAGCAGTGAAGCGCGGAGCGGGAGAGAGACCCAGTACTTC
TRBD1 | TRBJ1-2 | - | TRBV3-1 | CASSQRRTGGRYGYTF | TGTGCCAGCAGCCAACGGCGGACAGGGGGCAGATATGGCTACACCTTC
TRBD1 | TRBJ2-5 | - | TRBV11-2 | CASSPTSTGEETQYF | TGTGCCAGCAGTCCAACAAGTACAGGGGAAGAGACCCAGTACTTC
TRBD1 | TRBJ1-1 | - | TRBV19 | CASTRQGSMNTEAFF | TGTGCCAGCACTCGACAGGGTTCGATGAACACTGAAGCTTTCTTT
- | TRBJ2-1 | - | TRBV7-2 | CASSLWGDSYNEQFF | TGTGCCAGCAGCTTATGGGGGGACTCCTACAATGAGCAGTTCTTC
TRBD2 | TRBJ2-7 | - | TRBV18 | CASSVSETSVFYEQYF | TGTGCCAGCTCAGTCAGCGAGACTAGCGTGTTCTACGAGCAGTACTTC
TRBD2 | TRBJ2-3 | once | TRBV3-1 | CASSRTSADTQYF | TGTGCCAGCAGCCGAACTAGCGCAGATACGCAGTATTTT
TRBD2 | TRBJ2-5 | - | TRBV20-1 | CSARDATSPQETQYF | TGCAGTGCTAGAGATGCGACTAGCCCCCAAGAGACCCAGTACTTC
- | TRBJ2-3 | - | TRBV27 | CASSLRTSGSDTQYF | TGTGCCAGCAGTTTAAGAACCTCAGGGTCAGATACGCAGTATTTT
- | TRBJ2-5 | - | TRBV20-1 | CSASWGLQETQYF | TGCAGTGCTAGTTGGGGTCTGCAAGAGACCCAGTACTTC
TRBD2 | TRBJ2-7 | - | TRBV29-1 | CSVEVSGVSQFLYEQYF | TGCAGCGTTGAGGTTAGCGGGGTGAGCCAATTTTTGTACGAGCAGTACTTC
TRBD2 | TRBJ2-5 | - | TRBV4-2 | CAAGLAGDRAQYF | TGTGCCGCGGGGCTAGCGGGGGACCGGGCCCAGTACTTC
TRBD2 | TRBJ2-5 | - | TRBV19 | CASSLGTTQETQYF | TGTGCCAGTAGTTTAGGGACTACACAAGAGACCCAGTACTTC
- | TRBJ1-2 | - | TRBV7-9 | CASSPRTNVNYGYTF | TGTGCCAGCAGCCCACGGACCAATGTTAACTATGGCTACACCTTC
- | TRBJ2-7 | - | TRBV6-6 | CASSGTGNSYEQYF | TGTGCCAGCAGTGGGACCGGGAACTCCTACGAGCAGTACTTC
TRBD1 | TRBJ2-3 | - | TRBV7-9 | CARDRFVTDTQYF | TGTGCCCGGGACAGATTTGTGACAGATACGCAGTATTTT
TRBD1 | TRBJ2-7 | - | TRBV10-3 | CAISRGQGEQYF | TGTGCCATCAGCCGGGGACAGGGCGAGCAGTACTTC
TRBD1 | TRBJ1-1 | - | TRBV4-3 | CASSQEDRVGTEAFF | TGCGCCAGCAGCCAAGAGGACAGGGTGGGGACTGAAGCTTTCTTT
- | TRBJ1-2 | once | TRBV15 | CATSGNTQDGYTF | TGTGCCACCAGCGGCAACACCCAGGATGGCTACACCTTC
- | TRBJ1-1 | - | TRBV11-2 | CASSLVTEAFF | TGTGCCAGCAGCTTAGTCACTGAAGCTTTCTTT
- | TRBJ1-1 | once | TRBV5-1 | CASISTLGAEAFF | TGCGCCAGCATCTCGACACTTGGGGCTGAAGCTTTCTTT
- | TRBJ2-5 | once | TRBV5-4 | CASGPGAGTQYF | TGTGCCAGCGGACCAGGGGCGGGGACCCAGTACTTC
- | TRBJ2-1 | - | TRBV20-1 | CSASPSSSYNEQFF | TGCAGTGCTTCCCCCTCCAGCTCCTACAATGAGCAGTTCTTC
TRBD2 | TRBJ2-5 | - | TRBV28 | CASSVAGAKETQYF | TGTGCCAGCAGTGTAGCGGGAGCCAAAGAGACCCAGTACTTC
TRBD1 | TRBJ2-5 | - | TRBV10-3 | CAISGGAGGETQYF | TGTGCCATCAGTGGCGGCGCAGGGGGCGAGACCCAGTACTTC
TRBD1 | TRBJ2-3 | - | TRBV7-8 | CASSRTGMEDTQYF | TGTGCCAGCAGCCGGACAGGGATGGAGGATACGCAGTATTTT
- | TRBJ2-3 | - | TRBV5-1 | CASSLGVAASTDTQYF | TGCGCCAGCAGCTTGGGGGTAGCGGCGTCCACAGATACGCAGTATTTT
TRBD1 | TRBJ2-3 | once | TRBV12-3/TRBV12-4 | CASRSRGTDTQYF | TGTGCCAGCAGATCCAGGGGGACAGATACGCAGTATTTT
TRBD2 | TRBJ2-1 | - | TRBV12-3/TRBV12-4 | CASRGAGAESANEQFF | TGTGCCAGCAGGGGAGCGGGAGCGGAATCTGCCAATGAGCAGTTCTTC
TRBD1 | TRBJ2-5 | once | TRBV7-9 | CASSEGQGAMGGIQETQYF | TGTGCCAGCAGCGAGGGACAGGGGGCTATGGGGGGCATCCAAGAGACCCAGTACTTC
- | TRBJ2-3 | once | TRBV7-9 | CASSRQDTDTQYF | TGTGCCAGCAGCCGACAGGACACAGATACGCAGTATTTT
TRBD1 | TRBJ2-3 | - | TRBV3-1 | CASSRLTGGEIDTQYF | TGTGCCAGCAGTCGTCTTACAGGGGGCGAGATAGATACGCAGTATTTT
TRBD1 | TRBJ2-5 | - | TRBV18 | CASSPIGTEETQYF | TGTGCCAGCTCACCGATTGGGACAGAAGAGACCCAGTACTTC
TRBD2 | TRBJ2-1 | - | TRBV4-3 | CASSLNGGGYNEQFF | TGCGCCAGCAGCCTGAATGGGGGGGGCTACAATGAGCAGTTCTTC